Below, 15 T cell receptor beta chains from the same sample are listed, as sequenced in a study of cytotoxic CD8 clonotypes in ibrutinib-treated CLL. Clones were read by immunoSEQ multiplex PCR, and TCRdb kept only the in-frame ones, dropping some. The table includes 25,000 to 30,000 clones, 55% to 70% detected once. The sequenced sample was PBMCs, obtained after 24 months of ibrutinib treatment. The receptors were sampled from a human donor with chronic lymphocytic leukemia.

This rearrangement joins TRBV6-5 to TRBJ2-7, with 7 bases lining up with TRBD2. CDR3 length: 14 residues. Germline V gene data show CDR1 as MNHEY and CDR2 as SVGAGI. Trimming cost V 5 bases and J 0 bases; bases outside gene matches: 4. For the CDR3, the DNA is TGTGCCAGCAGTGGGAGGGGTAGCTCCTACGAGCAGTACTTC. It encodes CASSGRGSSYEQYF.

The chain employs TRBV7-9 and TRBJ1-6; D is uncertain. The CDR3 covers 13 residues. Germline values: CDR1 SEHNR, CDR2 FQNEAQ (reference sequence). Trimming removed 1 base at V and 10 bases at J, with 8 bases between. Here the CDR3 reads CASSLDAGSPLHF. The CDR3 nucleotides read TGTGCCAGCAGCTTAGATGCTGGGTCACCCCTCCACTTT.

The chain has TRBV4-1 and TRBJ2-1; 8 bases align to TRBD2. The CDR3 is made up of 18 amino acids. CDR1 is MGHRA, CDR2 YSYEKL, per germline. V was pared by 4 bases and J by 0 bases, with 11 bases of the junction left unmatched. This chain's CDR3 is CASSLRDSGASSYNEQFF. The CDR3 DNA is TGCGCCAGCAGCCTACGAGATAGCGGGGCTAGCTCCTACAATGAGCAGTTCTTC.

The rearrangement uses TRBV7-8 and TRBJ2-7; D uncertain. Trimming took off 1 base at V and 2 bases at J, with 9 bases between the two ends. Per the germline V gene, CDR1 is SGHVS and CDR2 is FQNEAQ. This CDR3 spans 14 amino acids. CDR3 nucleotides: TGTGCCAGCAGCTTAGTGGACGGAACCTACGAGCAGTACTTC. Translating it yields CASSLVDGTYEQYF.

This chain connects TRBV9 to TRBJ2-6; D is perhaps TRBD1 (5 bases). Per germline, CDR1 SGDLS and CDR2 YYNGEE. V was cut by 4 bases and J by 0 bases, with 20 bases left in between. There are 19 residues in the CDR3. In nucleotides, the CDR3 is TGTGCCAGCAGCACCCGACAGAGCGTCCCAAGCTCTGGGGCCAACGTCCTGACTTTC. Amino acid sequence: CASSTRQSVPSSGANVLTF.

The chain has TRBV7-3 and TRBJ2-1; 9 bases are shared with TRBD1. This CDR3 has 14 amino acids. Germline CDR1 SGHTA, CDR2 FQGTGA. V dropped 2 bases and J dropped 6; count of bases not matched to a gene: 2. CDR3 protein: CASSLGTGPNEQFF. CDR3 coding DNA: TGTGCCAGCAGCTTAGGGACAGGGCCCAATGAGCAGTTCTTC. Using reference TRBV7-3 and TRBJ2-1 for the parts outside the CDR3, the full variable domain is GAGVSQTPSNKVTEKGKYVELRCDPISGHTALYWYRQSLGQGPEFLIYFQGTGAADDSGLPNDRFFAVRPEGSVSTLKIQRTERGDSAVYLCASSLGTGPNEQFFGPGTRLTVL.

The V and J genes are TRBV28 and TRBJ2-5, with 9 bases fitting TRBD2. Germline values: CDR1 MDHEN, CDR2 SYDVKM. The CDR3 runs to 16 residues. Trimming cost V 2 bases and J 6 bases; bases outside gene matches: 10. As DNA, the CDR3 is TGTGCCAGCAGTTTAGGGCGAAGCGGGGGGACGAAGACCCAGTACTTC. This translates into CASSLGRSGGTKTQYF.

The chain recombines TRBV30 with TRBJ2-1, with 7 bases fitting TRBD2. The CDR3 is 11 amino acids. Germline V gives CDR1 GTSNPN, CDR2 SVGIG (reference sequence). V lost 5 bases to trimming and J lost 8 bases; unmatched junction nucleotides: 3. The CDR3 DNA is TGTGCCTGGGGACTAGGCGATGAGCAGTTCTTC. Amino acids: CAWGLGDEQFF.

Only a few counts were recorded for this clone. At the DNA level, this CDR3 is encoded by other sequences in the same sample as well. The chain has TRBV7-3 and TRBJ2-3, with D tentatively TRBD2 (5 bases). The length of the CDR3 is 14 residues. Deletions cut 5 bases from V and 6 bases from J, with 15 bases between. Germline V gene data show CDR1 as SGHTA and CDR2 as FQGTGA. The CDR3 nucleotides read TGTGCCAGCAGCCTCGGACTCGCCACGGATACGCAGTATTTT. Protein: CASSLGLATDTQYF.

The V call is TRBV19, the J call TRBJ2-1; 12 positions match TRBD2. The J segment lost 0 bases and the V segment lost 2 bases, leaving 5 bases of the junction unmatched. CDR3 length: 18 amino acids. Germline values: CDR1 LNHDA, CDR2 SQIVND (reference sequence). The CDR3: CASSITSGGRSSYNEQFF. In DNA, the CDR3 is TGTGCCAGTAGTATAACTAGCGGGGGGAGGAGCTCCTACAATGAGCAGTTCTTC.

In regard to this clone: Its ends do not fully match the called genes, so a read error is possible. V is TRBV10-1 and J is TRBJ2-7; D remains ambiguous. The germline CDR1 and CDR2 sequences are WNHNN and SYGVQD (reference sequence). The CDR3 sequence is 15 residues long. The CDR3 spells CASSESRYGRTEQYF. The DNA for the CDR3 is TGCGCCAGCAGCGAGTCTAGGTACGGTCGTACGGAGCAGTACTTC.

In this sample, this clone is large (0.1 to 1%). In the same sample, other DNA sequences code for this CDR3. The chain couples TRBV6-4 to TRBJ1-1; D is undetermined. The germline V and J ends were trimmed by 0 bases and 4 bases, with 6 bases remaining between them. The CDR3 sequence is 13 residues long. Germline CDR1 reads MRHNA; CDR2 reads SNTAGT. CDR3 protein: CASSDSLSTEAFF. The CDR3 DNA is TGTGCCAGCAGTGACTCCCTGTCCACTGAAGCTTTCTTT.

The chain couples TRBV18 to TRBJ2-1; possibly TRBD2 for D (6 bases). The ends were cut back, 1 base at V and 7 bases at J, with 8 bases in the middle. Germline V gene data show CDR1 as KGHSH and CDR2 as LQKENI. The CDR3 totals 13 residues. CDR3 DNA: TGTGCCAGCTCACCACTGAGCGGGAATGAGCAGTTCTTC. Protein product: CASSPLSGNEQFF.

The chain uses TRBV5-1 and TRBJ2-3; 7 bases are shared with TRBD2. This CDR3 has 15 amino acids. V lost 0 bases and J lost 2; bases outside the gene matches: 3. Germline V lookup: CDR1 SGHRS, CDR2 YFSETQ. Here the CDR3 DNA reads TGCGCCAGCAGCTTGGATGGGGGGGTCACAGATACGCAGTATTTT. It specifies CASSLDGGVTDTQYF.

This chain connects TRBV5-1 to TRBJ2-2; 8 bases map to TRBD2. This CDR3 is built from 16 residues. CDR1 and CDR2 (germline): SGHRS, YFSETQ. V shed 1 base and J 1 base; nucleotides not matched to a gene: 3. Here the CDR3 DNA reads TGCGCCAGCAGCTTGTTGCGGGGGGTGAACACCGGGGAGCTGTTTTTT. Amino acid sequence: CASSLLRGVNTGELFF.